A single sample gave rise to the 4 T cell receptor beta chains below, sequenced in a study of OX40 agonist ivuxolimab in advanced cancers. TCRdb's table, derived via immunoSEQ multiplex PCR, lists solely in-frame clones and lacks some. The sample records tens of thousands of clones, approximately 94% being singletons. The sample in question was CD4+ or CD8+ T cells sorted from blood, obtained in a trial of the OX40 agonist ivuxolimab. The source of these receptors is an adult with an advanced solid tumor such as melanoma, head and neck, liver or kidney cancer.

By sample share, this clone is medium-sized. The chain couples TRBV5-8 to TRBJ1-5; no firm D call. CDR3 length: 14 residues. From germline, CDR1 is SGHTS and CDR2 YDEGEE. V was shortened by 1 base and J by 2 bases, with 7 bases between the two germline ends. The chain's CDR3 is CASSLSIGNQPQHF. The CDR3 bases are TGTGCCAGCAGCTTGTCAATCGGCAATCAGCCCCAGCATTTT.

The chain recombines TRBV9 with TRBJ2-1; 10 nucleotides match TRBD2. CDR1 is SGDLS and CDR2 is YYNGEE in the germline V gene. Trimming took 3 bases from V and 8 from J; bases not matched to a gene: 8. The CDR3 runs to 15 residues. The CDR3, as DNA: TGTGCCAGCAGCGATCTAGCGGGAGCCGCCGATGAGCAGTTCTTC. Translated: CASSDLAGAADEQFF.

This chain joins TRBV7-6 and TRBJ2-7; 7 nucleotides line up with TRBD2. Germline V gives CDR1 SGHVS, CDR2 FNYEAQ. Trimming at V came to 5 bases and at J to 0 bases, leaving 13 bases not matched to a gene. The CDR3 spans 17 residues. In DNA form, the CDR3 reads TGTGCCAGCAGCCGCTCCCTTAGCGGGTCCGTCTCCTACGAGCAGTACTTC. Residues: CASSRSLSGSVSYEQYF.

The V gene is TRBV7-3, the J gene TRBJ2-2; D gene uncertain. The germline CDR1 and CDR2 sequences are SGHTA and FQGTGA. Deletions cut 3 bases from V and 4 bases from J, with 9 bases between. The CDR3 is made up of 14 amino acids. CDR3: CASSFYGFTGELFF. DNA of the CDR3: TGTGCCAGCAGCTTTTACGGTTTCACCGGGGAGCTGTTTTTT. Complete variable domain (other parts from reference TRBV7-3 and TRBJ2-2): GAGVSQTPSNKVTEKGKYVELRCDPISGHTALYWYRQSLGQGPEFLIYFQGTGAADDSGLPNDRFFAVRPEGSVSTLKIQRTERGDSAVYLCASSFYGFTGELFFGEGSRLTVL.